Below are 17 T cell receptor beta chains sequenced from a single sample in a study of blood T cell repertoires in COVID-19. Repertoires were generated with immunoSEQ multiplex PCR, while TCRdb's copy carries only in-frame clones and drops some. Of about 140,000 clones in the sample, over 80% were seen once. Sequenced: peripheral blood. The receptors stem from a woman older than 75 with acute or convalescent COVID-19.

The chain joins TRBV9 to TRBJ2-1, with TRBD2 as a possible D gene (6 bases). The germline CDR1 and CDR2 sequences are SGDLS and YYNGEE. The V gene lost 4 bases and the J gene lost 1 base, with 9 bases spanning the gap. The CDR3 covers 14 residues. In DNA, the CDR3 is TGTGCCAGCAGCCTCGGAGGGTCCTACAATGAGCAGTTCTTC. This sequence encodes CASSLGGSYNEQFF. The full variable domain, rest sourced from reference TRBV9 and TRBJ2-1, is DSGVTQTPKHLITATGQRVTLRCSPRSGDLSVYWYQQSLDQGLQFLIQYYNGEERAKGNILERFSAQQFPDLHSELNLSSLELGDSALYFCASSLGGSYNEQFFGPGTRLTVL.

The chain combines TRBV6-6 with TRBJ1-2; D unclear. Germline loops: CDR1 MNHNY, CDR2 SVGAGI (reference sequence). The V and J ends lost 5 bases and 6 bases respectively, with 19 bases between them. The CDR3 is 15 residues long. The CDR3 sequence is CASSVADPEVDGYTF. CDR3 in DNA: TGTGCCAGCAGTGTCGCGGACCCGGAGGTAGATGGCTACACCTTC.

The gene calls are TRBV19 and TRBJ1-1; possibly TRBD1 for D (6 bases). The CDR3 extends over 15 amino acids. Trimming took 5 bases from V and 3 from J, leaving 16 bases between them. Germline V gene data show CDR1 as LNHDA and CDR2 as SQIVND (reference sequence). The CDR3 sequence is CASSLGHHRDTEAFF. In DNA form, the CDR3 reads TGTGCCAGTAGTCTCGGACACCACAGGGACACTGAAGCTTTCTTT.

CDR3 loop: CASIAGTGGLGSQPQHF. DNA of the CDR3: TGTGCCAGCATAGCCGGGACAGGGGGCCTAGGGAGTCAGCCCCAGCATTTT. The gene calls are TRBV7-8 and TRBJ1-5; 12 nucleotides match TRBD1. Unmatched junction bases numbered 13, after V lost 7 bases and J lost 6 bases. The germline gives CDR1 SGHVS, CDR2 FQNEAQ. This CDR3 is 17 amino acids long.

V and J are TRBV7-2 and TRBJ2-7; tentative D call: TRBD2 (5 bases). With 5 bases removed from V and 2 bases from J, the gap between germline ends came to 13 bases. This CDR3 spans 14 amino acids. Germline-derived CDR1 and CDR2 are SGHTA and FQGNSA. Here the CDR3 DNA reads TGTGCCAGCAGCCCGCGACTACCTACCTACGAGCAGTACTTC. Residues: CASSPRLPTYEQYF.

The chain joins TRBV6-2 or TRBV6-3 to TRBJ2-1; 8 positions agree with TRBD1. With V trimmed by 5 bases and J by 10 bases, 7 bases remained unmatched. Germline loops: CDR1 MNHEY, CDR2 SVGEGT. CDR3 length: 13 residues. The CDR3 loop is CASSLPDRDEQFF. The CDR3 nucleotides are TGTGCCAGCAGTCTTCCGGACAGGGACGAGCAGTTCTTC.

The rearrangement uses TRBV6-2 or TRBV6-3 and TRBJ2-7; D may be TRBD1 (5 bases). Between the trimmed V and J ends, which lost 5 bases and 5 bases, there was a span of 19 bases. The CDR3 spans 15 residues. Per the germline V gene, CDR1 is MNHEY and CDR2 is SVGEGT. The CDR3 spells CASSSIGVKLDEQYF. Here the CDR3 DNA reads TGTGCCAGCAGTAGTATAGGGGTGAAACTGGACGAGCAGTACTTC.

This rearrangement joins TRBV5-1 to TRBJ2-2; D remains ambiguous. The V gene lost 0 bases and the J gene lost 2 bases, with 17 bases spanning the gap. This CDR3 is built from 18 residues. The germline V gene encodes CDR1 SGHRS and CDR2 YFSETQ. CDR3 sequence: CASSLALVFVENTGELFF. CDR3 sequence (DNA): TGCGCCAGCAGCTTGGCCTTAGTTTTTGTAGAAAACACCGGGGAGCTGTTTTTT.

The chain joins TRBV16 to TRBJ1-5; possible D gene TRBD1, 5 bases. The CDR3 contains 15 residues. From germline, CDR1 is KGHSY and CDR2 FQNENV. V lost 1 base to trimming and J lost 2 bases, with 9 bases between them. This CDR3 is CASSQFAGRNQPQHF. The CDR3 coding sequence is TGTGCCAGCAGCCAATTTGCGGGGCGCAATCAGCCCCAGCATTTT.

The gene calls are TRBV4-2 and TRBJ2-7; 8 bases fit TRBD2. The V gene end was trimmed by 1 base and the J gene end by 0 bases; junction bases not matched to a gene: 5. Germline CDR1 is LGHNA and CDR2 is YNFKEQ. The CDR3 is made up of 16 amino acids. As DNA, the CDR3 is TGTGCCAGCAGCCAAGTCGGGGGGGGGACCTCCTACGAGCAGTACTTC. Protein sequence: CASSQVGGGTSYEQYF.

The chain uses TRBV5-4 and TRBJ1-1; D is ambiguous. CDR1 and CDR2 (germline): SGHNT, YYREEE (reference sequence). The CDR3 is 12 amino acids. V was cut by 2 bases and J by 5 bases, with 7 bases left in between. The CDR3 is CASSFSRTEAFF. The CDR3 nucleotides are TGTGCCAGCAGCTTTTCGAGAACTGAAGCTTTCTTT.

The V and J genes are TRBV7-9 and TRBJ1-1; possible D gene TRBD1, 6 bases. CDR3 size: 11 residues. Per germline, CDR1 SEHNR and CDR2 FQNEAQ (reference sequence). Trimming left V 3 bases short and J 10 bases short, with 9 bases between. CDR3 in DNA: TGTGCCAGCAGCTTCGGGGGGCCAGCTTTCTTT. Its protein is CASSFGGPAFF.

This chain joins TRBV6-5 and TRBJ1-2, with 7 positions matching TRBD1. J gave up 5 bases and V 6 bases, and 6 bases lay outside the gene matches. The CDR3 sequence is 13 residues long. In germline, CDR1 is MNHEY, CDR2 SVGAGI. CDR3 in DNA: TGTGCCAGCAGGTTACAGGGGACGTATGGCTACACCTTC. It yields the protein CASRLQGTYGYTF.

Details on this clone: At one boundary the junction diverges from the germline segment, which might be a read error. This chain uses TRBV11-1 with TRBJ1-1; D may be TRBD1 (6 bases). The germline V gene encodes CDR1 SGHAT and CDR2 FQDESV (reference sequence). The CDR3 totals 12 residues. This CDR3 is CASSLGPTGTSF. In DNA form, the CDR3 reads TGTGCCAGCAGCTTAGGCCCCACAGGGACCTCGTTT. The complete variable domain, with remaining parts taken from reference TRBV11-1 and TRBJ1-1, reads EAEVAQSPRYKITEKSQAVAFWCDPISGHATLYWYRQILGQGPELLVQFQDESVVDDSQLPKDRFSAERLKGVDSTLKIQPAELGDSAMYLCASSLGPTGTSFGQGTRLTVV.

For this clone: Other DNA sequences in the sample encode the same CDR3. The rearrangement joins TRBV5-1 to TRBJ1-5; TRBD1 might be the D (6 bases). The germline CDR1 and CDR2 sequences are SGHRS and YFSETQ. The V end was cut by 0 bases, the J end by 6 bases, with 13 bases between. CDR3 length: 15 amino acids. The CDR3 region is CASSLDGQGSQPQHF. The CDR3 bases are TGCGCCAGCAGCTTGGATGGGCAGGGGAGTCAGCCCCAGCATTTT.

This chain joins TRBV11-2 and TRBJ1-1, with 7 bases that match TRBD1. The CDR3 totals 14 residues. The V and J ends lost 5 bases and 1 base, in that order; junction bases with no gene match: 4. CDR1 and CDR2 (germline): SGHAT, FQNNGV. CDR3 nucleotides: TGTGCCAGCAGCCCAGGGACAGCGAACACTGAAGCTTTCTTT. Translating it yields CASSPGTANTEAFF.

CDR3 nucleotides: TGCGCCAGCAGCCCACTTCAGACAGTTTATACGCAGTATTTT. It encodes CASSPLQTVYTQYF. The rearrangement links TRBV5-1 to TRBJ2-3; TRBD1 is a possible D gene (5 bases). V gave up 4 bases and J gave up 7 bases, with 16 bases separating them. This CDR3 is 14 amino acids long. Per the germline V gene, CDR1 is SGHRS and CDR2 is YFSETQ.